The 27 T cell receptor beta chains given below trace back to one sample, sequenced in a study of tumor-infiltrating lymphocytes in localized non-small cell lung cancer. Produced via immunoSEQ multiplex PCR; TCRdb's table is partial and in-frame only. The sample yields around 25,000 clones, over 60% seen once. Sample: lung tumor tissue. Receptors originate from a human donor with non-small cell lung cancer.

This chain connects TRBV29-1 to TRBJ2-2, with D perhaps matching TRBD1 (6 bases). This CDR3 region has 14 residues. CDR1 and CDR2 from the germline V gene are SQVTM and ANQGSEA. Trimming pared 4 bases from V and 0 bases from J, leaving 9 bases between. DNA of the CDR3: TGCAGCGTTGCAACAGGGACGAACACCGGGGAGCTGTTTTTT. Residues: CSVATGTNTGELFF.

The chain employs TRBV10-3 and TRBJ1-4; D may be TRBD1 (5 bases). The CDR3 contains 15 residues. Trimming shortened V by 5 bases and J by 7 bases, and 17 bases separated the two germline ends. Germline values: CDR1 ENHRY, CDR2 SYGVKD. The CDR3 bases are TGTGCCATCAGTTCCCCAGCTACGGGGGGTGAAAAACTGTTTTTT. Translation gives CAISSPATGGEKLFF.

By share of the sample, this clone is medium-sized. V usage is TRBV30 and J usage is TRBJ2-2; D may be TRBD1 (5 bases). The V end lost 4 bases, the J end lost 6 bases, and 6 bases lay between the germline ends. The CDR3 length is 11 residues. Germline V gene data show CDR1 as GTSNPN and CDR2 as SVGIG (reference sequence). The CDR3 sequence is CAWKGSGELFF. The DNA of the CDR3 is TGTGCCTGGAAGGGGTCCGGGGAGCTGTTTTTT. The whole variable domain, remainder taken from reference TRBV30 and TRBJ2-2, is SQTIHQWPATLVQPVGSPLSLECTVEGTSNPNLYWYRQAAGRGLQLLFYSVGIGQISSEVPQNLSASRPQDRQFILSSKKLLLSDSGFYLCAWKGSGELFFGEGSRLTVL.

The V gene is TRBV5-6, the J gene TRBJ1-2; TRBD1 aligns across 10 bases. This CDR3 has 16 amino acids. Germline values: CDR1 SGHDT, CDR2 YYEEEE. With 4 bases clipped from V and 8 bases from J, the junction kept 14 bases outside the gene matches. DNA for the CDR3: TGTGCCAGCAGCCCGGACCTGGGACAGGGGATACGAGGCTACACCTTC. Amino acids: CASSPDLGQGIRGYTF.

J is TRBJ1-2 and V is TRBV19, with 9 bases identical to TRBD1. The CDR3 runs 16 residues. After removal of 5 bases from V and 6 bases from J, the junction contained 13 bases not matched to a gene. CDR1 is LNHDA, CDR2 SQIVND, per germline (reference sequence). The CDR3: CASSSSFGGQGHGYTF. CDR3 DNA sequence: TGTGCCAGTAGTTCCTCGTTCGGGGGACAGGGCCATGGCTACACCTTC.

This chain connects TRBV11-1 to TRBJ1-1, with 10 bases matching TRBD1. CDR3 length equals 14 residues. V shed 5 bases, J shed 3 bases, and the junction held 3 bases outside the gene matches. Germline V lookup: CDR1 SGHAT, CDR2 FQDESV (reference sequence). CDR3 coding DNA: TGTGCCAGCAGCAACGGACAGGGGGACACTGAAGCTTTCTTT. Translated, it gives CASSNGQGDTEAFF.

The J gene is TRBJ1-5, the V gene TRBV7-2; D remains unclear. Trimming stripped 3 bases from V and 3 bases from J, with 12 bases between. CDR3 length: 15 residues. Germline V gene lookup returns CDR1 SGHTA and CDR2 FQGNSA. CDR3 nucleotide sequence: TGTGCCAGCAGCTTTTATAACAGCCTCAATCAGCCCCAGCATTTT. Translated, it gives CASSFYNSLNQPQHF.

The gene calls are TRBV18 and TRBJ2-1, with D possibly TRBD2 on 5 matching bases. CDR3 length equals 15 residues. V lost 4 bases and J lost 6, with 16 bases in between. From germline, CDR1 is KGHSH and CDR2 LQKENI. CDR3: CASSLDPSPLNEQFF. CDR3 in DNA: TGTGCCAGCTCACTCGACCCTAGCCCTCTCAATGAGCAGTTCTTC. Full variable domain (outside the CDR3, taken from reference TRBV18 and TRBJ2-1): NAGVMQNPRHLVRRRGQEARLRCSPMKGHSHVYWYRQLPEEGLKFMVYLQKENIIDESGMPKERFSAEFPKEGPSILRIQQVVRGDSAAYFCASSLDPSPLNEQFFGPGTRLTVL.

The CDR3 nucleotides read TGCGCCAGCAGCTCCTCGGGACAGGGTACCACTGAAGCTTTCTTT. Translating it yields CASSSSGQGTTEAFF. This chain connects TRBV5-1 to TRBJ1-1; 9 nucleotides align to TRBD1. The junction had 7 bases not matched to a gene; V was cut back by 3 bases and J by 4 bases. Germline CDR1 is SGHRS and CDR2 is YFSETQ. The CDR3 runs 15 residues.

This clone was seen a few times. The chain employs TRBV7-8 and TRBJ2-5, with a tentative D call TRBD2 (7 bases). Germline lookup yields CDR1 SGHVS and CDR2 FQNEAQ. The CDR3 is made up of 14 amino acids. V was cut by 5 bases and J by 5 bases, with 15 bases left in between. CDR3 DNA sequence: TGTGCCAGCAGCCACGGGGGGCCCCCGGAGACCCAGTACTTC. The encoded protein is CASSHGGPPETQYF.

This sequence joins TRBV7-9 and TRBJ1-2; D is possibly TRBD1 (6 bases). Deletions cut 4 bases from V and 5 bases from J, with 26 bases between. This CDR3 has 18 residues. Germline values: CDR1 SEHNR, CDR2 FQNEAQ (reference sequence). CDR3 sequence: CASSSWGQGGAFSYGYTF. CDR3 sequence (DNA): TGTGCCAGCAGCTCGTGGGGGCAAGGGGGGGCTTTCAGTTATGGCTACACCTTC.

A single count supports this clone. J is TRBJ1-6 and V is TRBV18, with a tentative D call TRBD1 (5 bases). V lost 1 base, J lost 7 bases, and 11 bases lay in between. Germline CDR1 is KGHSH and CDR2 is LQKENI. The CDR3 runs to 15 residues. The CDR3 loop reads CASSPRSGDNSPLHF. The CDR3 nucleotides are TGTGCCAGCTCACCACGGTCCGGGGACAATTCACCCCTCCACTTT. The entire variable domain, with the rest obtained from reference TRBV18 and TRBJ1-6, is as follows: NAGVMQNPRHLVRRRGQEARLRCSPMKGHSHVYWYRQLPEEGLKFMVYLQKENIIDESGMPKERFSAEFPKEGPSILRIQQVVRGDSAAYFCASSPRSGDNSPLHFGNGTRLTVT.

V is TRBV29-1 and J is TRBJ2-7; weak D call: TRBD2 (5 bases). Germline-derived CDR1 and CDR2 are SQVTM and ANQGSEA. The V end was cut by 7 bases, the J end by 6 bases, with 13 bases between. The CDR3 is 11 residues long. CDR3 protein: CSASGNVEQYF. The CDR3 coding sequence is TGCAGCGCCTCCGGGAATGTCGAGCAGTACTTC.

This clone was picked up a small number of times. The chain links TRBV9 to TRBJ1-2; D is uncertain. CDR1 and CDR2 from the germline V gene are SGDLS and YYNGEE. V was clipped by 0 bases and J by 7 bases, with 10 bases between them. CDR3 length: 13 residues. The CDR3 DNA sequence: TGTGCCAGCAGCGTAGGACGGGGTTCTGGCTACACCTTC. This translates into CASSVGRGSGYTF.

This clone qualifies as medium-sized (0.01 to 0.1%). The V and J genes are TRBV9 and TRBJ2-1; TRBD2 agrees at 8 bases. The CDR3 sequence is 14 residues long. The V segment lost 4 bases and the J segment 9 bases; nucleotides outside the gene matches: 9. Germline-derived CDR1 and CDR2 are SGDLS and YYNGEE. This CDR3 is CASSSGGAGIEQFF. The CDR3 region has the DNA TGTGCCAGCAGCTCCGGGGGGGCTGGGATTGAGCAGTTCTTC.

The chain combines TRBV18 with TRBJ2-1; no reliable D call. Trimming pared 2 bases from V and 7 bases from J, leaving 9 bases between. CDR1 KGHSH and CDR2 LQKENI come from the germline V gene. This CDR3 has 13 residues. CDR3 DNA sequence: TGTGCCAGCTCACCAAACCCTCTAAATGAGCAGTTCTTC. Its protein product is CASSPNPLNEQFF.

The genes are TRBV27 and TRBJ1-1; possibly TRBD1 for D (5 bases). From germline, CDR1 is MNHEY and CDR2 SMNVEV (reference sequence). V dropped 8 bases and J dropped 9 bases, with 13 bases sitting between them. CDR3 length equals 11 residues. The CDR3 sequence: CASYGEGKAFF. DNA for the CDR3: TGTGCCAGCTATGGGGAGGGGAAAGCTTTCTTT.

This clone was observed a handful of times. The chain combines TRBV7-2 with TRBJ1-1; tentative D call: TRBD1 (5 bases). V was shortened by 4 bases and J by 0 bases, with 9 bases between the two germline ends. The CDR3 has 14 residues. Looked up from germline, CDR1 is SGHTA and CDR2 is FQGNSA. CDR3 region: CASSSQTVNTEAFF. As DNA, the CDR3 is TGTGCCAGCAGCTCCCAGACAGTGAACACTGAAGCTTTCTTT.

The chain is built from TRBV7-2 and TRBJ1-3; 7 nucleotides agree with TRBD1. Germline trimming cut 5 bases from V and 0 bases from J; bases unmatched to any gene: 16. The CDR3 runs to 19 residues. Germline CDR1 is SGHTA and CDR2 is FQGNSA. The CDR3 here is CASSPNSLLTGNSGNTIYF. Written as DNA, the CDR3 is TGTGCCAGCAGCCCAAACTCCCTCTTGACAGGGAACTCTGGAAACACCATATATTTT. Full variable domain (remainder filled in from reference TRBV7-2 and TRBJ1-3): GAGVSQSPSNKVTEKGKDVELRCDPISGHTALYWYRQSLGQGLEFLIYFQGNSAPDKSGLPSDRFSAERTGGSVSTLTIQRTQQEDSAVYLCASSPNSLLTGNSGNTIYFGEGSWLTVV.

This clone was detected a few times. This chain connects TRBV9 to TRBJ1-2; possible D gene TRBD1, 6 bases. CDR3 length: 13 residues. CDR1 and CDR2 from the germline V gene are SGDLS and YYNGEE. Trimming stripped 3 bases from V and 4 bases from J, with 10 bases between. CDR3 loop: CASSGSQGYGYTF. The DNA for the CDR3 is TGTGCCAGCAGCGGATCACAGGGCTATGGCTACACCTTC.

The rearrangement uses TRBV29-1 and TRBJ2-5; 10 nucleotides align to TRBD1. Per germline, CDR1 SQVTM and CDR2 ANQGSEA. The ends lost 4 bases at V and 2 bases at J; junction bases unmatched: 16. The CDR3 sequence is 18 residues long. In DNA form, the CDR3 reads TGCAGCGTTGGGGCCCCGGGACAGGGGTCCATCCTTCAAGAGACCCAGTACTTC. It is translated as CSVGAPGQGSILQETQYF.

This chain connects TRBV5-6 to TRBJ1-1; D not certain. The CDR3 covers 12 residues. Germline V CDR1 and CDR2: SGHDT, YYEEEE. The V gene lost 2 bases and the J gene lost 5 bases, with 7 bases spanning the gap. CDR3 amino acids: CASSLVSTEAFF. The CDR3 DNA reads as TGTGCCAGCAGCTTAGTGTCAACTGAAGCTTTCTTT.

The chain joins TRBV10-2 to TRBJ1-1; TRBD1 is a possible D gene (5 bases). V shed 0 bases and J shed 10 bases, with 9 bases lying between them. The germline gives CDR1 WSHSY, CDR2 SAAADI. The CDR3 runs 12 residues. CDR3 coding DNA: TGCGCCAGCAGTGAGTCGGCGGGGGGAGCTTTCTTT. It specifies CASSESAGGAFF.

This clone has a handful of counts. The CDR3 reads CASSFGRSSTDTQYF. The CDR3 DNA is TGTGCCAGCAGTTTTGGTCGGTCTTCCACAGATACGCAGTATTTT. The chain combines TRBV27 with TRBJ2-3; D is unresolved. This CDR3 region has 15 residues. Trimming took off 3 bases at V and 2 bases at J, with 12 bases between the two ends. CDR1 is MNHEY and CDR2 is SMNVEV in the germline V gene (reference sequence).

The chain joins TRBV30 to TRBJ2-7; TRBD1 aligns across 7 bases. CDR3 length: 13 amino acids. Trimming cost V 2 bases and J 4 bases; bases outside gene matches: 5. Germline V gene sequence: CDR1 GTSNPN, CDR2 SVGIG (reference sequence). DNA for the CDR3: TGTGCCTGGAGTAGGGGGACAGTTTACGAGCAGTACTTC. Its protein is CAWSRGTVYEQYF.

The chain recombines TRBV5-6 with TRBJ2-2, with D perhaps TRBD1 (5 bases). Trimming cost V 3 bases and J 1 base, with 7 bases left between them. CDR3 length equals 14 residues. CDR1 is SGHDT and CDR2 is YYEEEE in the germline V gene. This CDR3 is CASSYGQNTGELFF. CDR3 bases: TGTGCCAGCAGCTATGGACAGAACACCGGGGAGCTGTTTTTT. Full variable domain (outside the CDR3, taken from reference TRBV5-6 and TRBJ2-2): DAGVTQSPTHLIKTRGQQVTLRCSPKSGHDTVSWYQQALGQGPQFIFQYYEEEERQRGNFPDRFSGHQFPNYSSELNVNALLLGDSALYLCASSYGQNTGELFFGEGSRLTVL.

This sequence joins TRBV11-3 and TRBJ2-1, with D possibly being TRBD1 (5 bases). V was shortened by 8 bases and J by 8 bases, with 16 bases between the two germline ends. The V gene's germline CDR1 is SGHNT and CDR2 YENEEA. The CDR3 contains 13 residues. CDR3 region: CASGATPWDEQFF. In DNA form, the CDR3 reads TGTGCCAGCGGGGCTACTCCCTGGGATGAGCAGTTCTTC.